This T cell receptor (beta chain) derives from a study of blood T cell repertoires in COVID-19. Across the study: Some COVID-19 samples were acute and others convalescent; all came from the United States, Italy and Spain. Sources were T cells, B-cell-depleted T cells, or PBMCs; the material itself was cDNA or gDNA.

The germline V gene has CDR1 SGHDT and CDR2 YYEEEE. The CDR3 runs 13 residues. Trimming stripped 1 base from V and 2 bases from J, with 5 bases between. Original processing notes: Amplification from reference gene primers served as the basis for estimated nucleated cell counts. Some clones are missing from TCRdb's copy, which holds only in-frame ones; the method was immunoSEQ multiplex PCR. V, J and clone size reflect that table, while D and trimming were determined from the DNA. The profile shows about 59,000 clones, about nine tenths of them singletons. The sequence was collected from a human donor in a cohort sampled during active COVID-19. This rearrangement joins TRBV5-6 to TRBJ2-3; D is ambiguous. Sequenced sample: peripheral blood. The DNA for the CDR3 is TGTGCCAGCAGCTTGACACCCACAGATACGCAGTATTTT. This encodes CASSLTPTDTQYF.